This TCR beta chain was documented in a study of radiation and T cells in renal cell carcinoma. Germline CDR1 and CDR2: GTSNPN and SVGIG (reference sequence). J was trimmed by 7 bases and V by 5 bases; bases with no gene match: 0. CDR3 length: 11 amino acids. The sample's time point: blood 4 weeks post-SBRT, at nephrectomy. As for treatment: 15 Gy SBRT to primary tumor, nephrectomy 4 weeks later. The repertoire was sequenced with immunoSEQ multiplex PCR; TCRdb's copy has only in-frame clones and lacks some. In the table there are around 170,000 clones, about 87% of which are singletons. In its sample, this clone was seen once.

The TCR comes from a woman in her 50s with renal cell carcinoma. The sequencing here drew on blood, taken from a patient whose treatment included radiotherapy and nephrectomy. The chain combines TRBV30 with TRBJ1-4, with TRBD1 matching 8 bases. CDR3 bases: TGTGCCTGGGACAGGGGTGAAAAACTGTTTTTT. Protein: CAWDRGEKLFF. Variable domain in full (rest from reference TRBV30 and TRBJ1-4): SQTIHQWPATLVQPVGSPLSLECTVEGTSNPNLYWYRQAAGRGLQLLFYSVGIGQISSEVPQNLSASRPQDRQFILSSKKLLLSDSGFYLCAWDRGEKLFFGSGTQLSVL.